One and the same sample provided the 10 T cell receptor beta chains below, sequenced in a study of cytomegalovirus exposure and HLA in healthy donors. Researchers ran the PCR with 60 Vbeta and 13 Jbeta primers. Here immunoSEQ multiplex PCR was the method, and the copy in TCRdb shows in-frame clones only, minus some. The repertoire holds 120,000 to 150,000 clones, about 75% seen once, with about 4.7% in the top ten. The source material was PBMCs. The receptors stem from a man between 60 and 75 years old in good health and CMV-seronegative.

The rearrangement uses TRBV28 and TRBJ1-1; D is ambiguous. The germline CDR1 and CDR2 sequences are MDHEN and SYDVKM. Trimming stripped 8 bases from V and 1 base from J, with 8 bases between. The CDR3 extends over 12 amino acids. As DNA, the CDR3 is TGTGCCAGCGTGAGCCCGAACACTGAAGCTTTCTTT. Its translation is CASVSPNTEAFF.

The genes are TRBV12-5 and TRBJ2-7, with 11 positions matching TRBD2. CDR1 is LGHNT and CDR2 is FRNRAP in the germline V gene. The CDR3 length is 14 residues. Trimming at V came to 7 bases and at J to 3 bases, leaving 5 bases not matched to a gene. For the CDR3, the DNA is TGTGCTAGTGCCTTAGCGGGAGGGCTCTACGAGCAGTACTTC. Protein product: CASALAGGLYEQYF.

The CDR3 nucleotides read TGTGCCAGCAGAGAAGCGGGGGCTTTTGATACGCAGTATTTT. As protein: CASREAGAFDTQYF. This chain joins TRBV27 and TRBJ2-3; 8 bases are shared with TRBD2. This CDR3 is built from 14 residues. Germline values: CDR1 MNHEY, CDR2 SMNVEV (reference sequence). After removal of 6 bases from V and 6 bases from J, the junction contained 8 bases not matched to a gene.

CDR3 nucleotides: TGTGCCAGCAGCCCTCCCGGACTAGCGGGCACCGGGGAGCTGTTTTTT. Translation: CASSPPGLAGTGELFF. This sequence joins TRBV7-2 and TRBJ2-2; 11 nucleotides agree with TRBD2. Germline CDR1 SGHTA, CDR2 FQGNSA. This CDR3 spans 16 amino acids. V lost 5 bases, J lost 4 bases, and 6 bases stayed unmatched.

The chain joins TRBV5-1 to TRBJ1-1; D is possibly TRBD1 (6 bases). Trimming stripped 1 base from V and 3 bases from J, with 10 bases between. Germline CDR1 reads SGHRS; CDR2 reads YFSETQ. This CDR3 has 14 residues. The DNA of the CDR3 is TGCGCCAGCAGCTTGCTACCAGGGGACACTGAAGCTTTCTTT. This codes for CASSLLPGDTEAFF.

This sequence joins TRBV5-1 and TRBJ1-1; a possible D gene is TRBD1 (5 bases). Germline V gives CDR1 SGHRS, CDR2 YFSETQ. This CDR3 spans 13 amino acids. The V gene lost 4 bases and the J gene lost 2 bases, with 9 bases spanning the gap. This CDR3 reads CASSTTANTEAFF. DNA of the CDR3: TGCGCCAGCAGCACGACAGCCAACACTGAAGCTTTCTTT.

The rearrangement links TRBV6-5 to TRBJ1-2, with 7 bases lining up with TRBD1. The V and J ends lost 4 bases and 4 bases, in that order; junction bases with no gene match: 12. The CDR3 covers 16 residues. Germline CDR1 is MNHEY and CDR2 is SVGAGI. CDR3 coding DNA: TGTGCCAGCAGTTCCCTAATTTCAGGGGGTTCCTATGGCTACACCTTC. It is translated as CASSSLISGGSYGYTF.

V usage is TRBV5-1 and J usage is TRBJ2-2, with D perhaps TRBD2 (5 bases). Germline values: CDR1 SGHRS, CDR2 YFSETQ. This CDR3 has 15 residues. Trimming cost V 1 base and J 1 base, with 8 bases left between them. CDR3 sequence reads: CASSLRGQNTGELFF. The CDR3 DNA reads as TGCGCCAGCAGCTTGAGAGGGCAGAACACCGGGGAGCTGTTTTTT.

The chain combines TRBV4-1 with TRBJ1-3, with 8 nucleotides matching TRBD1. The junction had 3 bases not matched to a gene; V was cut back by 5 bases and J by 3 bases. Germline CDR1 is MGHRA and CDR2 is YSYEKL. The CDR3 is 14 residues long. CDR3 DNA sequence: TGCGCCAGCAGCGAAGGACAGGGTGGAAACACCATATATTTT. Translation gives CASSEGQGGNTIYF.

The chain is built from TRBV7-2 and TRBJ1-4, with 7 bases lining up with TRBD1. Germline V gives CDR1 SGHTA, CDR2 FQGNSA. V lost 5 bases and J lost 6; bases outside the gene matches: 6. This CDR3 is built from 14 residues. The CDR3 DNA reads TGTGCCAGCAGCCTAGACAGGGACGATGAAAAACTGTTTTTT. As protein: CASSLDRDDEKLFF.